These T cell receptor beta chains were read from a single sample in a study of blood T cells in healthy people across ages. TCRdb reanalysed the 5' RACE reads using MiXCR and keeps one entry per CDR3 protein. The sample includes 650,000 to 800,000 distinct CDR3 sequences, approximately 52% of them seen just once. Specimen: blood. These receptors all come from a woman older than 75 in good health. The CDR3 runs from the conserved cysteine through the conserved F or W. The order of the fields is CDR3 DNA, CDR3 protein, D gene, CDR3 length, V gene, clone size, J gene. D genes are given only for firm matches. Clone size, where shown, is once, few, many, or a class for clones that have expanded.

cdr3_nt: TGCAGTGCTAGGGCCCCGCGAGGAGAGACCCAGTACTTC; cdr3_aa: CSARAPRGETQYF; d_call: -; cdr3_length: 13; v_call: TRBV20-1; clone_size: -; j_call: TRBJ2-5
cdr3_nt: TGTGCCATCAGCGATGTAGGGACTAGGAATGAGCAGTTCTTC; cdr3_aa: CAISDVGTRNEQFF; d_call: TRBD2; cdr3_length: 14; v_call: TRBV10-3; clone_size: -; j_call: TRBJ2-1
cdr3_nt: TGCGCCAGCAGCCAAGATTATGGCTGCACCTTC; cdr3_aa: CASSQDYGCTF; d_call: -; cdr3_length: 11; v_call: TRBV4-1; clone_size: -; j_call: TRBJ1-2
cdr3_nt: TGTGCCAGTTTGTTATACAATGAGCAGTTCTTC; cdr3_aa: CASLLYNEQFF; d_call: -; cdr3_length: 11; v_call: TRBV2; clone_size: -; j_call: TRBJ2-1
cdr3_nt: TGTGCCACCAGCCAAGCCCCGCAACAGGGGCCCCTCCACTTT; cdr3_aa: CATSQAPQQGPLHF; d_call: TRBD1; cdr3_length: 14; v_call: TRBV15; clone_size: -; j_call: TRBJ1-6
cdr3_nt: TGTGCCAGCAGTTACTACACTGACTATGGCTACACCTTC; cdr3_aa: CASSYYTDYGYTF; d_call: -; cdr3_length: 13; v_call: TRBV6-6; clone_size: -; j_call: TRBJ1-2
cdr3_nt: TGCGCCAGCAGCTTTCAAGGGGATGGTGAAAAACTGTTTTTT; cdr3_aa: CASSFQGDGEKLFF; d_call: -; cdr3_length: 14; v_call: TRBV5-1; clone_size: many; j_call: TRBJ1-4
cdr3_nt: TGTGCCAGCAGGCCCAGGGAAGTCGGGGAGCTGTTTTTT; cdr3_aa: CASRPREVGELFF; d_call: -; cdr3_length: 13; v_call: TRBV12-3/TRBV12-4; clone_size: -; j_call: TRBJ2-2
cdr3_nt: TGTGCCAGCAGTGCTCAGGGTAGCTCCTACAATGAGCAGTTCTTC; cdr3_aa: CASSAQGSSYNEQFF; d_call: -; cdr3_length: 15; v_call: TRBV27; clone_size: -; j_call: TRBJ2-1
cdr3_nt: TGTGCCATCAGTTGGACAGGGGGTCAGGGAGATACGCAGTATTTT; cdr3_aa: CAISWTGGQGDTQYF; d_call: TRBD1; cdr3_length: 15; v_call: TRBV10-3; clone_size: many; j_call: TRBJ2-3
cdr3_nt: TGTGCTAGCAGCCAAGGACAGAAAGAGACCCAGTACTTC; cdr3_aa: CASSQGQKETQYF; d_call: -; cdr3_length: 13; v_call: TRBV7-7; clone_size: -; j_call: TRBJ2-5
cdr3_nt: TGTGCCAGCAGCATTACAGGGTCCAATCAGCCCCAGCATTTT; cdr3_aa: CASSITGSNQPQHF; d_call: -; cdr3_length: 14; v_call: TRBV6-1; clone_size: many; j_call: TRBJ1-5
cdr3_nt: TGCGCCAGCAGCCAAACCAGCTCCTATAATTCACCCCTCCACTTT; cdr3_aa: CASSQTSSYNSPLHF; d_call: -; cdr3_length: 15; v_call: TRBV4-3; clone_size: -; j_call: TRBJ1-6
cdr3_nt: TGCACCGCCCGGGACACCAATAACTATGGCTACACCTTC; cdr3_aa: CTARDTNNYGYTF; d_call: -; cdr3_length: 13; v_call: TRBV29-1; clone_size: few; j_call: TRBJ1-2
cdr3_nt: TGCGCCAGCAAACCGGACAGGGAGGGCACAGATACGCAGTATTTT; cdr3_aa: CASKPDREGTDTQYF; d_call: TRBD1; cdr3_length: 15; v_call: TRBV5-1; clone_size: -; j_call: TRBJ2-3
cdr3_nt: TGTGCCAGCAGTTACGTGGACAGTCCTGCCTACAATGAGCAGTTCTTC; cdr3_aa: CASSYVDSPAYNEQFF; d_call: -; cdr3_length: 16; v_call: TRBV6-6; clone_size: many; j_call: TRBJ2-1
cdr3_nt: TGTGCCAGCATGAACGGGGTTGGCAATCAGCCCCAGCATTTT; cdr3_aa: CASMNGVGNQPQHF; d_call: -; cdr3_length: 14; v_call: TRBV2; clone_size: many; j_call: TRBJ1-5
cdr3_nt: TGTGCCATCAGAACCGTCACGGAGGGTGGGCAGTTCTTC; cdr3_aa: CAIRTVTEGGQFF; d_call: -; cdr3_length: 13; v_call: TRBV10-3; clone_size: -; j_call: TRBJ2-1
cdr3_nt: TGTGCCAGCAGCTTAACGCACGGAACCAACACCGGGGAGCTGTTTTTT; cdr3_aa: CASSLTHGTNTGELFF; d_call: -; cdr3_length: 16; v_call: TRBV7-9; clone_size: -; j_call: TRBJ2-2
cdr3_nt: TGTGCCAGCAGTTACACCGAGGGCGCTGAAGCTTTCTTT; cdr3_aa: CASSYTEGAEAFF; d_call: -; cdr3_length: 13; v_call: TRBV6-2/TRBV6-3; clone_size: -; j_call: TRBJ1-1
cdr3_nt: TGTGCCAGCAGCTTAACCCAACGGGGGTACTTC; cdr3_aa: CASSLTQRGYF; d_call: -; cdr3_length: 11; v_call: TRBV7-9; clone_size: -; j_call: TRBJ2-7
cdr3_nt: TGCAGTGCTAAAGGACAGCTTCAGGAGTACTTC; cdr3_aa: CSAKGQLQEYF; d_call: -; cdr3_length: 11; v_call: TRBV20-1; clone_size: -; j_call: TRBJ2-4
cdr3_nt: TGTGCCAGCGGGTCGACAGGTTCCAACTATGGCTACACCTTC; cdr3_aa: CASGSTGSNYGYTF; d_call: -; cdr3_length: 14; v_call: TRBV27; clone_size: -; j_call: TRBJ1-2
cdr3_nt: TGTGCCAGCTCCGACCTAGCGCCTCCGCGGCGGGAGCAGTACTTC; cdr3_aa: CASSDLAPPRREQYF; d_call: TRBD2; cdr3_length: 15; v_call: TRBV6-1; clone_size: -; j_call: TRBJ2-5
cdr3_nt: TGCGCCAGCAGCTTGAACGGACACTACATCACAGATACGCAGTATTTT; cdr3_aa: CASSLNGHYITDTQYF; d_call: -; cdr3_length: 16; v_call: TRBV5-1; clone_size: -; j_call: TRBJ2-3
cdr3_nt: TGTGCCATCAGTGAGCCGGGACTAGCGGGAGGTTATGAGCAGTTCTTC; cdr3_aa: CAISEPGLAGGYEQFF; d_call: TRBD2; cdr3_length: 16; v_call: TRBV10-3; clone_size: once; j_call: TRBJ2-1
cdr3_nt: TGTGCCGACTCACCACGGCGGGAGACCCAGTACTTC; cdr3_aa: CADSPRRETQYF; d_call: -; cdr3_length: 12; v_call: TRBV18; clone_size: -; j_call: TRBJ2-5
cdr3_nt: TGTGCCACCAGTGATTTGGGCAGGGACCCTGAGCAGTTCTTC; cdr3_aa: CATSDLGRDPEQFF; d_call: -; cdr3_length: 14; v_call: TRBV24-1; clone_size: once; j_call: TRBJ2-1
cdr3_nt: TGTGCCAGCAGACCGGGACCCCTGGCAGAGACCCAGTACTTC; cdr3_aa: CASRPGPLAETQYF; d_call: -; cdr3_length: 14; v_call: TRBV6-5; clone_size: -; j_call: TRBJ2-5
cdr3_nt: TGTGCCATCAGCCCTACTAGCGGGGACACCGGGGAGCTGTTTTTT; cdr3_aa: CAISPTSGDTGELFF; d_call: TRBD2; cdr3_length: 15; v_call: TRBV10-3; clone_size: few; j_call: TRBJ2-2
cdr3_nt: TGCGCCAGCAGCATCAGGGGGATGGAGACCCAGTACTTC; cdr3_aa: CASSIRGMETQYF; d_call: TRBD1; cdr3_length: 13; v_call: TRBV5-1; clone_size: many; j_call: TRBJ2-5
cdr3_nt: TGTGCCAGCAGCCAAGGACTAGCGGGAGGGGTCGAGTACAATGAGCAGTACTTC; cdr3_aa: CASSQGLAGGVEYNEQYF; d_call: TRBD2; cdr3_length: 18; v_call: TRBV4-2; clone_size: few; j_call: TRBJ2-7
cdr3_nt: TGTGCCATCAGTGAGTCCCCGGGCGGGGCTACTGAAGCTTTCTTT; cdr3_aa: CAISESPGGATEAFF; d_call: -; cdr3_length: 15; v_call: TRBV10-3; clone_size: -; j_call: TRBJ1-1
cdr3_nt: TGTGCCAGCAGCGCCCGCGGCAATGAGCAGTACTTC; cdr3_aa: CASSARGNEQYF; d_call: -; cdr3_length: 12; v_call: TRBV25-1; clone_size: -; j_call: TRBJ2-5
cdr3_nt: TGTGCCAGCAGCTCCTCCGGGACAGGGACAAATGAGCAGTTCTTC; cdr3_aa: CASSSSGTGTNEQFF; d_call: TRBD1; cdr3_length: 15; v_call: TRBV7-9; clone_size: -; j_call: TRBJ2-1
cdr3_nt: TGCAGCGTTGTGGACACGGTGGATACGCAGTATTTT; cdr3_aa: CSVVDTVDTQYF; d_call: -; cdr3_length: 12; v_call: TRBV29-1; clone_size: few; j_call: TRBJ2-3
cdr3_nt: TGCAGTGCTAGTGAAGCCGGGACTAGAGGTTACAATGAGCAGTTCTTC; cdr3_aa: CSASEAGTRGYNEQFF; d_call: TRBD2; cdr3_length: 16; v_call: TRBV20-1; clone_size: many; j_call: TRBJ2-1
cdr3_nt: TGTGCCAGCAGCCAAGGAGGGATTAATTCACCCCTCCACTTT; cdr3_aa: CASSQGGINSPLHF; d_call: -; cdr3_length: 14; v_call: TRBV3-1; clone_size: few; j_call: TRBJ1-6